A selection of T cell receptor beta chains follows, all from one sample in a study of cytomegalovirus exposure and HLA in healthy donors. Using immunoSEQ multiplex PCR, the repertoire was profiled, and TCRdb retains in-frame clones only, with some absent. The sample shows about 120,000 clones, 8.5% to 9% of them seen only once. Sequencing used PBMCs. These receptors originate from a woman in her thirties or forties in good health and CMV-seropositive. The CDR3 runs from the conserved cysteine through the conserved F or W. A D gene is named only where the DNA matches it firmly. Clone size is not always given. Where it is, it says once, few, many or a class for expanded clones.

d_gene	j_gene	abundance	v_gene	CDR3aa	CDR3nt
TRBD1	TRBJ1-5	few	TRBV6-1	CASAGTGGDQPQHF	TGTGCCAGCGCGGGGACAGGGGGTGATCAGCCCCAGCATTTT
TRBD2	TRBJ2-5	NA	TRBV11-3	CASSLGLIAGVQETQYF	TGTGCCAGCAGCTTAGGCTTGATAGCGGGAGTCCAAGAGACCCAGTACTTC
NA	TRBJ2-2	few	TRBV9	CASSVQSNTGELFF	TGTGCCAGCAGCGTACAGTCGAACACCGGGGAGCTGTTTTTT
TRBD2	TRBJ2-7	NA	TRBV5-1	CASSFGAGDGTYEQYF	TGCGCCAGCAGCTTCGGCGCGGGAGACGGCACCTACGAGCAGTACTTC
NA	TRBJ1-1	NA	TRBV10-2	CASTRTANTEAFF	TGCGCCAGTACTAGGACAGCGAACACTGAAGCTTTCTTT
TRBD1	TRBJ2-3	few	TRBV25-1	CASSGGQGRTDTQYF	TGTGCCAGCAGTGGGGGACAGGGTCGCACAGATACGCAGTATTTT
NA	TRBJ1-4	NA	TRBV28	CASSLLRGTNEKLFF	TGTGCCAGCAGTTTACTTCGGGGGACTAATGAAAAACTGTTTTTT
TRBD1	TRBJ1-1	few	TRBV5-1	CASSAQGGTEAFF	TGCGCCAGCAGCGCACAGGGGGGAACTGAAGCTTTCTTT
TRBD2	TRBJ2-3	NA	TRBV5-4	CASSRSGGRTDTQYF	TGTGCCAGCAGCCGGAGCGGGGGGCGCACAGATACGCAGTATTTT
NA	TRBJ2-1	few	TRBV5-4	CASSPDRPLYNEQFF	TGTGCCAGCAGCCCGGACAGACCGCTGTACAATGAGCAGTTCTTC
NA	TRBJ1-5	NA	TRBV9	CASSRDIGVNQPQHF	TGTGCCAGCAGCCGGGACATTGGGGTTAATCAGCCCCAGCATTTT
TRBD2	TRBJ2-5	few	TRBV7-6	CASSLLASGGVETQYF	TGTGCCAGCAGCTTACTCGCTAGCGGGGGGGTAGAGACCCAGTACTTC
NA	TRBJ1-6	NA	TRBV7-9	CASSFPRVGNSPLHF	TGTGCCAGCAGCTTTCCCAGGGTGGGTAATTCACCCCTCCACTTT
TRBD2	TRBJ2-1	NA	TRBV6-1	CASSGTSGGYEQFF	TGTGCCAGCAGTGGGACTAGCGGGGGCTATGAGCAGTTCTTC
NA	TRBJ2-7	few	TRBV27	CASSLSRGTSRHYEQYF	TGTGCCAGCAGTTTATCGAGAGGGACAAGTAGACACTACGAGCAGTACTTC
NA	TRBJ1-3	NA	TRBV5-1	CASSLAGSRGNTIYF	TGCGCCAGCAGCTTGGCAGGCAGTCGTGGAAACACCATATATTTT
NA	TRBJ1-1	few	TRBV5-6	CASSLAVNTEAFF	TGTGCCAGCAGCTTGGCAGTGAACACTGAAGCTTTCTTT
NA	TRBJ1-2	few	TRBV5-6	CASSPYYRDYGYTF	TGTGCCAGCAGCCCCTACTACAGGGACTATGGCTACACCTTC
TRBD2	TRBJ2-3	NA	TRBV9	CASSSPGLEMQYF	TGTGCCAGCAGTTCTCCTGGACTAGAGATGCAGTATTTT
NA	TRBJ1-2	NA	TRBV6-1	CASRALGYTF	TGTGCCAGCAGGGCCCTCGGCTACACCTTC
NA	TRBJ2-7	few	TRBV5-1	CASYRVSYEQYF	TGCGCCAGCTATCGGGTCTCCTACGAGCAGTACTTC
NA	TRBJ1-5	NA	TRBV27	CASSLTGRGNQPQHF	TGTGCCAGCAGTTTAACAGGGAGAGGGAATCAGCCCCAGCATTTT
TRBD1	TRBJ2-7	many	TRBV11-2	CASSFPGGFYEQYF	TGTGCCAGCAGCTTCCCAGGGGGATTCTACGAGCAGTACTTC
NA	TRBJ1-6	NA	TRBV7-9	CASSPSPHGLGSPLHF	TGTGCCAGCAGCCCTAGCCCGCACGGGTTGGGTTCACCCCTCCACTTT
NA	TRBJ2-2	NA	TRBV14	CASSHSWPSGELFF	TGTGCCAGCAGCCACTCGTGGCCATCCGGGGAGCTGTTTTTT
NA	TRBJ2-1	NA	TRBV13	CASSQDSEQFF	TGTGCCAGCAGCCAGGACAGTGAGCAGTTCTTC
NA	TRBJ1-1	NA	TRBV5-4	CASSAKGSGFSEAFF	TGTGCCAGCAGCGCCAAGGGGAGCGGGTTCTCTGAAGCTTTCTTT
TRBD1	TRBJ1-1	few	TRBV5-1	CASSVKTGENTEAFF	TGCGCCAGCAGCGTAAAGACAGGGGAGAACACTGAAGCTTTCTTT
TRBD2	TRBJ2-7	few	TRBV28	CASRTLAGGPSSYEQYF	TGTGCCAGCAGAACTTTAGCGGGGGGCCCCTCCTCCTACGAGCAGTACTTC